This is a list of T cell receptor beta chains from one sample in a study of vaccination and CD4 T cells after COVID-19. A single record per CDR3 protein comes from TCRdb applying MiXCR to the PCR reads. The sample has around 20,000 distinct CDR3 sequences; 51% are singletons. Antigens for these TCRs are unknown. Sequencing was performed on CD4+ T cells from blood, cultured in vitro, taken before SARS-CoV-2 vaccination. All receptors come from a human donor who had recovered from COVID-19. CDR3s include the opening cysteine and the closing phenylalanine or tryptophan. Each record gives: V gene, D gene, clone size, J gene, CDR3 length, CDR3 DNA, CDR3 protein. The D gene is left open where the match is weak. Where a row states a size, it is once, few, many or the class of an expanded clone; other rows omit it.

TRBV19	-	-	TRBJ1-2	11	TGTGCCAGTAGTGTATATTATGGCTACACCTTC	CASSVYYGYTF
TRBV5-4	TRBD2	medium-sized	TRBJ2-5	15	TGTGCCAGCAGCCTCGTCACGGGAGGGGGAGAGACCCAGTACTTC	CASSLVTGGGETQYF
TRBV20-1	-	medium-sized	TRBJ2-5	16	TGCAGTGCTAGTCCGGCTGGCGCAGGGATCGGGGAGACCCAGTACTTC	CSASPAGAGIGETQYF
TRBV20-1	-	few	TRBJ2-7	14	TGCAGTGCTGTGGGTGGGTTGGGGAGCTACGAGCAGTACTTC	CSAVGGLGSYEQYF
TRBV28	-	-	TRBJ1-3	12	TGTGCCAGCAGTTCCGGAGGAAACACCATATATTTT	CASSSGGNTIYF
TRBV19	-	-	TRBJ1-2	14	TGTGCCAGTAGTATAGATTGGGATCCATATGGCTACACCTTC	CASSIDWDPYGYTF
TRBV20-1	TRBD2	-	TRBJ2-7	15	TGCAGTGCTAGAGATTCTAGCGGGAGGCCGCGCGAGCAGTACTTC	CSARDSSGRPREQYF
TRBV6-4	-	-	TRBJ1-1	14	TGTGCCAGCAGTGACTCAGAAGGGCAGGGTCAAGCTTTCTTT	CASSDSEGQGQAFF
TRBV12-3/TRBV12-4	-	-	TRBJ2-3	12	TGTGCCAGCAGCCTGTTCACAGATACGCAGTATTTT	CASSLFTDTQYF
TRBV19	-	-	TRBJ2-5	16	TGTGCCAGTAGTATGTGGACCGGTTCCAAGGGAGAGACCCAGTACTTC	CASSMWTGSKGETQYF
TRBV15	TRBD2	-	TRBJ2-3	17	TGTGCCACCAGCAGGGGTGGACTAGCGGGGACCACAGATACGCAGTATTTT	CATSRGGLAGTTDTQYF
TRBV7-3	-	-	TRBJ2-1	15	TGTGCCAGCAGCTTAGGCCAGGCCACCTACAATGAGCAGTTCTTC	CASSLGQATYNEQFF
TRBV20-1	-	-	TRBJ1-4	14	TGCAGTGCTAGAGTGTGGGCAGGGAATGAAAAACTGTTTTTT	CSARVWAGNEKLFF
TRBV10-3	-	-	TRBJ1-1	15	TGTGCCATCAGTGGTACCGGAAGCATGAACACTGAAGCTTTCTTT	CAISGTGSMNTEAFF
TRBV6-5	-	-	TRBJ2-5	12	TGTGCCAGCAGTTTACAGGGAGAGACCCAGTACTTC	CASSLQGETQYF
TRBV28	-	few	TRBJ2-3	14	TGTGCCAGCAGTTTTTCCGGGAGAGGGGATACGCAGTATTTT	CASSFSGRGDTQYF
TRBV7-2	-	large	TRBJ2-3	13	TGTGCCAGCAGCTGGGCGGTTGTCAACCCGCAGTATTTT	CASSWAVVNPQYF
TRBV4-1	-	-	TRBJ2-3	13	TGCGCCAGCAGCCCTCTACAGCTGGATACGCAGTATTTT	CASSPLQLDTQYF
TRBV24-1	-	-	TRBJ1-1	14	TGTGCCACCAGGGAGTCCGGGGGGTCCACTGAAGCTTTCTTT	CATRESGGSTEAFF
TRBV6-2/TRBV6-3	TRBD1	-	TRBJ2-4	15	TGTGCCAGCAGTCCGAACAGGGGACCCAAAAACATTCAGTACTTC	CASSPNRGPKNIQYF
TRBV20-1	TRBD2	once	TRBJ2-7	15	TGCAGTGCCACAGCGGGAGCGGGACGGCTCTACGAGCAGTACTTC	CSATAGAGRLYEQYF
TRBV20-1	TRBD1	-	TRBJ2-3	12	TGCAGTACCGGACAGGGGAAAGATACGCAGTATTTT	CSTGQGKDTQYF
TRBV20-1	TRBD2	-	TRBJ2-5	13	TGCAGTGCTTCCCCTCTAGCGGGCGAGACCCAGTACTTC	CSASPLAGETQYF
TRBV10-3	TRBD1	few	TRBJ2-5	14	TGTGCCATCAGTGACAGGGGGAGCAAGGAGACCCAGTACTTC	CAISDRGSKETQYF
TRBV19	-	-	TRBJ1-5	14	TGTGCCAGTCGCGGGTCGGGGGCTCATCAGCCCCAGCATTTT	CASRGSGAHQPQHF
TRBV2	TRBD2	-	TRBJ2-7	15	TGTGCCAGCACCGAAGGCGGCGGGAGGGCCTACGAGCAGTACTTC	CASTEGGGRAYEQYF
TRBV6-5	-	-	TRBJ1-4	14	TGTGCCAGCAGTTTTACCCCAACTAATGAAAAACTGTTTTTT	CASSFTPTNEKLFF
TRBV28	TRBD1	-	TRBJ1-6	14	TGTGCCAGCAGGTCAGGACAGGGCTATTCACCCCTCCACTTT	CASRSGQGYSPLHF
TRBV20-1	TRBD1	-	TRBJ1-5	15	TGCAGTGCTAGAGGAGCGGGGGGACAGGGTCAGCCCCAGCATTTT	CSARGAGGQGQPQHF
TRBV20-1	TRBD2	-	TRBJ2-1	15	TGCAGTGCTAGGTTTTCTAGCGGGAGGGACAATGAGCAGTTCTTC	CSARFSSGRDNEQFF
TRBV18	-	-	TRBJ1-5	16	TGTGCCAGCTCACGATTAAACCAGGGTAACAATCAGCCCCAGCATTTT	CASSRLNQGNNQPQHF
TRBV7-6	-	-	TRBJ2-5	14	TGTGCCAGCAGCTTATCTAGAAGTCAAGAGACCCAGTACTTC	CASSLSRSQETQYF
TRBV27	-	-	TRBJ2-5	12	TGTGCCAGCAGTCCCCTATTTGGGACCCAGTACTTC	CASSPLFGTQYF
TRBV12-3/TRBV12-4	-	-	TRBJ1-5	15	TGTGCCAGCAGTTTATTCGGCTATAGCAATCAGCCCCAGCATTTT	CASSLFGYSNQPQHF
TRBV7-2	-	few	TRBJ2-7	15	TGTGCCAGCAGCCCCCGGCAGGGCAGCTCCTACGAGCAGTACTTC	CASSPRQGSSYEQYF
TRBV19	-	-	TRBJ2-2	12	TGTGCCAGTAGGGAGAGAGCCGGGGAGCTGTTTTTT	CASRERAGELFF
TRBV6-1	TRBD2	-	TRBJ2-2	17	TGTGCCAGCAGGAGACTAGCGGGAGTTCAGAACACCGGGGAGCTGTTTTTT	CASRRLAGVQNTGELFF
TRBV19	-	-	TRBJ1-1	11	TGTGCCAGTAGTATCTACACGGAAGCTTTCTTT	CASSIYTEAFF
TRBV7-2	-	-	TRBJ1-5	15	TGTGCCAGCAGCTTAGCGGGGCGGTACAATCAGCCCCAGCATTTT	CASSLAGRYNQPQHF
TRBV27	-	-	TRBJ1-1	13	TGTGCCAGCAGTTTGGGGGCAGGCGGAGAAGCTTTCTTT	CASSLGAGGEAFF
TRBV11-1	TRBD1	few	TRBJ2-3	15	TGTGCCAGCAGCTCCTCTCAGGGGGCGGTAGATACGCAGTATTTT	CASSSSQGAVDTQYF
TRBV28	-	few	TRBJ1-1	12	TGTGCCAGCAGTCCAGGGGACACTGAAGCTTTCTTT	CASSPGDTEAFF
TRBV7-3	-	few	TRBJ2-3	11	TGTGCCAGCAGCTTCTCAGATACGCAGTATTTT	CASSFSDTQYF
TRBV5-1	TRBD2	-	TRBJ2-2	20	TGCGCCAGCAGGGGACTCGTAGGACTAGCGGGAGGAGCGAACACCGGGGAGCTGTTTTTT	CASRGLVGLAGGANTGELFF
TRBV6-1	-	-	TRBJ1-3	17	TGTGCCAGCAGGAGGTCTCACGTCGGGGACTCTGGAAACACCATATATTTT	CASRRSHVGDSGNTIYF
TRBV6-2/TRBV6-3	-	-	TRBJ2-7	15	TGTGCCAGCAGTTACTGGAGAAGGGCCTCCTACGAGCAGTACTTC	CASSYWRRASYEQYF
TRBV20-1	-	-	TRBJ2-1	17	TGCAGTGCCACCACCGCAGCGGCCCTGGCCTCCTACAATGAGCAGTTCTTC	CSATTAAALASYNEQFF
TRBV10-1	-	few	TRBJ2-3	16	TGCGCCAGCAGTGAGTCTGAGGGAGCGGGCACAGATACGCAGTATTTT	CASSESEGAGTDTQYF
TRBV5-6	TRBD1	-	TRBJ2-3	14	TGTGCCAGCAGCTCAGGGACAGGGGGGGATACGCAGTATTTT	CASSSGTGGDTQYF
TRBV20-1	-	-	TRBJ1-5	15	TGCAGTGCTACAAGCGGCAGGCTTTTGGATCAGCCCCAGCATTTT	CSATSGRLLDQPQHF